These 31 T cell receptor beta chains came from one sample sequenced in a study of regulatory T cells in long-lasting Graves disease. With iRepertoire HTBI primers and Arm-PCR of CDR3 regions, TCR beta libraries were built. TCRdb re-called the multiplex PCR reads with MiXCR, one entry per CDR3 protein. The sample carries 430,000 or so distinct CDR3 sequences, 21% recorded once. Time point of the sample: persistent/refractory GD, antithyroid drugs over 5 years with positive TRAb. Making the TCR library involved RNA that had been extracted from PBMCs. The sample consisted of peripheral blood mononuclear cells (PBMCs), taken when the disease was refractory, from a patient treated with antithyroid drugs. These receptors were obtained from a female donor with Graves disease.

This clonotype was seen a few times. V usage is TRBV3-1 and J usage is TRBJ2-6, with 7 bases lining up with TRBD1. Germline V gene sequence: CDR1 LGHDT, CDR2 YNNKEL (reference sequence). The CDR3 sequence is 17 residues long. V trimming: 3 bases; J trimming: 4 bases; junction bases outside the gene matches: 9. The CDR3 nucleotides read TGTGCCAGCAGCCACCGTAGAGGGGGCTTGGGGGCCAACGTCCTGACTTTC. Amino acids: CASSHRRGGLGANVLTF.

In its sample, this clonotype was seen many times. The chain is built from TRBV28 and TRBJ2-7, with D maybe TRBD2 (6 bases). The V end was cut by 3 bases, the J end by 0 bases, with 18 bases between. Germline V gene data show CDR1 as MDHEN and CDR2 as SYDVKM. The CDR3 covers 17 residues. The DNA for the CDR3 is TGTGCCAGCAGTTTGGACCCCCTCGGGACTGCCTCCTACGAGCAGTACTTC. Protein sequence: CASSLDPLGTASYEQYF.

The V gene is TRBV7-2, the J gene TRBJ2-1; 8 nucleotides agree with TRBD2. The CDR3 is 15 residues long. Per the germline V gene, CDR1 is SGHTA and CDR2 is FQGNSA. V was pared by 3 bases and J by 2 bases, with 3 bases of the junction left unmatched. This CDR3 is CASSFGGRTYNEQFF. DNA for the CDR3: TGTGCCAGCAGCTTCGGCGGGAGGACCTACAATGAGCAGTTCTTC.

In this sample, this clonotype turned up many times. The chain employs TRBV28 and TRBJ2-2; tentative D call: TRBD1 (6 bases). Germline CDR1 and CDR2: MDHEN and SYDVKM. The CDR3 totals 17 residues. Trimming stripped 6 bases from V and 0 bases from J, with 17 bases between. The CDR3, as DNA: TGTGCCAGCAGAACTAACAGGGTAGCAGCGAACACCGGGGAGCTGTTTTTT. Translating gives CASRTNRVAANTGELFF.

CDR3 amino acids: CASSLGGGLAGQKYQETQYF. CDR3 sequence (DNA): TGTGCCAGCAGCTTAGGGGGTGGACTAGCGGGACAAAAGTACCAAGAGACCCAGTACTTC. The V and J genes are TRBV11-1 and TRBJ2-5; 12 nucleotides agree with TRBD2. CDR3 size: 20 residues. CDR1 SGHAT and CDR2 FQDESV come from the germline V gene (reference sequence). V lost 1 base, J lost 0 bases, and 12 bases stayed unmatched.

In this sample, this clonotype turned up a few times. This rearrangement joins TRBV7-2 to TRBJ2-7, with 8 bases lining up with TRBD2. The CDR3 totals 15 residues. The V gene's germline CDR1 is SGHTA and CDR2 FQGNSA. J gave up 4 bases and V 4 bases, and 9 bases lay outside the gene matches. As DNA, the CDR3 is TGTGCCAGCAGCTCCTTTAGCGGGACATCTTACGAGCAGTACTTC. Amino acids: CASSSFSGTSYEQYF.

This clonotype came up many times. This sequence joins TRBV24-1 and TRBJ2-7; D is possibly TRBD1 (6 bases). This CDR3 is built from 13 residues. V shed 12 bases and J shed 3 bases, with 17 bases lying between them. Looked up from germline, CDR1 is KGHDR and CDR2 is SFDVKD. CDR3 bases: TGTGCCTCCTCACCGGGACACGACTACGAGCAGTACTTC. This gives the protein CASSPGHDYEQYF.

In this sample, this clonotype turned up many times. J is TRBJ2-4 and V is TRBV2, with TRBD2 as a possible D gene (6 bases). This CDR3 has 12 residues. The germline CDR1 and CDR2 sequences are SNHLY and FYNNEI. The V gene lost 3 bases and the J gene lost 9 bases, with 9 bases spanning the gap. The CDR3 reads CASSDGGTIQYF. The CDR3 DNA is TGTGCCAGCAGTGATGGGGGGACCATTCAGTACTTC.

The chain joins TRBV6-5 to TRBJ2-7; the D gene could be TRBD1 or TRBD2 (6 bases each). The CDR3 is made up of 15 amino acids. Germline V gene data show CDR1 as MNHEY and CDR2 as SVGAGI. Trimming removed 0 bases from V and 5 bases from J, with 14 bases in between. The CDR3, as DNA: TGTGCCAGCAGTTACTCGGGGGGCCTGGGGGACGAGCAGTACTTC. This translates into CASSYSGGLGDEQYF.

This clonotype appeared a few times. In DNA form, the CDR3 reads TGTGCCAGCAGCCAAGGGTTGGGGGGCTTCCCCCAGTTCTTC. Residues: CASSQGLGGFPQFF. The chain combines TRBV3-1 with TRBJ2-1; D could derive from TRBD1 or TRBD2 (6 bases each). Looked up from germline, CDR1 is LGHDT and CDR2 is YNNKEL (reference sequence). CDR3 size: 14 residues. The V gene lost 1 base and the J gene lost 13 bases, with 17 bases spanning the gap.

This clonotype was counted at least ten times. The chain has TRBV7-8 and TRBJ2-1; TRBD1 might be the D (5 bases). Between the trimmed V and J ends, which lost 1 base and 8 bases, there was a span of 15 bases. The CDR3 sequence is 15 residues long. CDR1 and CDR2 (germline): SGHVS, FQNEAQ. The CDR3 sequence is CASSLVGQGLDEQFF. The CDR3 region has the DNA TGTGCCAGCAGCTTAGTGGGGCAGGGTCTCGATGAGCAGTTCTTC.

The CDR3 DNA sequence: TGCAGTGCTCCGTTGTACTTGCGGGAGAAGAACGAGCAGTACTTC. Protein sequence: CSAPLYLREKNEQYF. J is TRBJ2-7 and V is TRBV20-1; TRBD2 aligns across 7 bases. The CDR3 runs to 15 residues. From germline, CDR1 is DFQATT and CDR2 SNEGSKA (reference sequence). V dropped 5 bases and J dropped 5; count of bases not matched to a gene: 15.

The table lists this clonotype with a few counts. J is TRBJ1-6 and V is TRBV7-9; D gene uncertain. From germline, CDR1 is SEHNR and CDR2 FQNEAQ (reference sequence). The V and J ends lost 5 bases and 8 bases respectively, with 13 bases between them. The CDR3 extends over 14 amino acids. CDR3 in DNA: TGTGCCAGCAGCCGAATGGACCCGGATTCACCCCTCCACTTT. This gives the protein CASSRMDPDSPLHF.

This clonotype was observed many times. The rearrangement uses TRBV28 and TRBJ1-4; D may be TRBD1 (6 bases). Germline CDR1 MDHEN, CDR2 SYDVKM. This CDR3 comprises 15 residues. Trimming removed 7 bases at V and 3 bases at J, with 15 bases between. The DNA of the CDR3 is TGTGCCAGCACCCGAGGGGGGGGAGCTAATGAAAAACTGTTTTTT. Translated: CASTRGGGANEKLFF.

The chain has TRBV20-1 and TRBJ2-7; 10 bases agree with TRBD2. There are 13 residues in the CDR3. The V gene end was trimmed by 6 bases and the J gene end by 4 bases; junction bases not matched to a gene: 6. Germline values: CDR1 DFQATT, CDR2 SNEGSKA (reference sequence). CDR3 nucleotides: TGCAGTGCCCCCGGGACTAGCGTATACGAGCAGTACTTC. It codes for CSAPGTSVYEQYF.

This clonotype has just a few counts. The chain uses TRBV27 and TRBJ1-2; tentative D call: TRBD1 (5 bases). V was shortened by 0 bases and J by 0 bases, with 14 bases between the two germline ends. The CDR3 runs 17 residues. Germline V gene sequence: CDR1 MNHEY, CDR2 SMNVEV (reference sequence). The CDR3 DNA sequence: TGTGCCAGCAGTTTATCGGGGCCGGGGCCCTCTAACTATGGCTACACCTTC. It yields the protein CASSLSGPGPSNYGYTF.

This clonotype was detected ten times or more. The rearrangement uses TRBV2 and TRBJ2-5; TRBD2 might be the D (5 bases). V was cut by 3 bases and J by 2 bases, with 10 bases left in between. CDR1 SNHLY and CDR2 FYNNEI come from the germline V gene. The CDR3 sequence is 14 residues long. CDR3 DNA sequence: TGTGCCAGCAGTGAGGACTTGCGACAAGAGACCCAGTACTTC. Its protein is CASSEDLRQETQYF.

The chain couples TRBV9 to TRBJ2-7, with 7 bases matching TRBD2. The CDR3 is 16 amino acids. Germline lookup yields CDR1 SGDLS and CDR2 YYNGEE. J gave up 7 bases and V 3 bases, and 16 bases lay outside the gene matches. The CDR3 reads CASSGAAGLDGGEQYF. CDR3 bases: TGTGCCAGCAGCGGGGCTGCCGGACTAGATGGTGGGGAGCAGTACTTC.

Points on this clonotype: Since a much larger clone is just one base distant, this may be a read error. In DNA, the CDR3 is TGTGCCAGCAGCCCACGACAGGGTGTTGATGAAGCTTTCTTT. Protein: CASSPRQGVDEAFF. The V and J genes are TRBV7-8 and TRBJ1-1; 7 bases are shared with TRBD1. CDR1 is SGHVS and CDR2 is FQNEAQ in the germline V gene. After removal of 5 bases from V and 7 bases from J, the junction contained 10 bases not matched to a gene. The CDR3 runs to 14 residues.

This clonotype showed up many times. This chain uses TRBV15 with TRBJ1-6; D unclear. The ends were cut back, 4 bases at V and 10 bases at J, with 23 bases in the middle. CDR3 size: 17 residues. Germline V gene lookup returns CDR1 LNHNV and CDR2 YYDKDF (reference sequence). CDR3 sequence (DNA): TGTGCCACCAGCAACCCAAAGTTGGCAGGCGGACTATCACCCCTCCACTTT. Its translation: CATSNPKLAGGLSPLHF.

This clonotype was counted ten times or more. The gene calls are TRBV11-2 and TRBJ2-7; TRBD2 might be the D (5 bases). V was trimmed by 10 bases and J by 3 bases, leaving 19 bases between them. Per the germline V gene, CDR1 is SGHAT and CDR2 is FQNNGV. The CDR3 covers 14 residues. DNA for the CDR3: TGTGCCACCCAAACGGGGTACCCGATCTACGAGCAGTACTTC. Protein sequence: CATQTGYPIYEQYF.

This clonotype was observed a handful of times. The chain recombines TRBV6-5 with TRBJ2-7, with D perhaps being TRBD1 or TRBD2 (6 bases each). With 2 bases removed from V and 1 base from J, the gap between germline ends came to 27 bases. The CDR3 covers 20 residues. Germline CDR1 MNHEY, CDR2 SVGAGI. DNA for the CDR3: TGTGCCAGCAGTTACGAGGGGGGCGAGCGGGCGACCCACATTTCCTACGAGCAGTACTTC. Protein product: CASSYEGGERATHISYEQYF.

The chain employs TRBV15 and TRBJ2-7; no firm D call. Per the germline V gene, CDR1 is LNHNV and CDR2 is YYDKDF (reference sequence). The V gene lost 1 base and the J gene lost 7 bases, with 11 bases spanning the gap. The CDR3 totals 13 residues. The CDR3 bases are TGTGCCACCAGCAGAGTTATACCGAGGGAGCAGTACTTC. Its protein product is CATSRVIPREQYF.

This clonotype was found a few times. The CDR3 protein is CASSLGGQGPLYF. The CDR3 DNA reads TGTGCCAGCAGCTTAGGGGGACAGGGCCCCTTATACTTC. The V and J genes are TRBV7-2 and TRBJ2-4, with 9 bases identical to TRBD1. Unmatched junction bases numbered 8, after V lost 1 base and J lost 16 bases. The V gene's germline CDR1 is SGHTA and CDR2 FQGNSA. The CDR3 length is 13 residues.

With regard to this clonotype: This may come from a read error, since a much larger clone is one base off. The conserved final phenylalanine or tryptophan is absent from the CDR3, which likely points to a read error. This rearrangement joins TRBV6-2 or TRBV6-3 to TRBJ1-5, with 8 bases aligning to TRBD1. The germline CDR1 and CDR2 sequences are MNHEY and SVGEGT. V was pared by 2 bases and J by 1 base, with 1 base of the junction left unmatched. There are 15 residues in the CDR3. The CDR3 sequence is CASSYGQGSNQPQHS. CDR3 nucleotides: TGTGCCAGCAGTTACGGACAGGGCAGCAATCAGCCCCAGCATTCT.

This clonotype turned up a few times. The chain combines TRBV7-2 with TRBJ1-4, with D possibly being TRBD1 (5 bases). The CDR3 has 16 amino acids. Trimming pared 2 bases from V and 4 bases from J, leaving 14 bases between. Germline CDR1 SGHTA, CDR2 FQGNSA. The CDR3 DNA is TGTGCCAGCAGCTTACGGGAAGGACAATATAATGAAAAACTGTTTTTT. Its translation: CASSLREGQYNEKLFF.

In the case of this clonotype: The junction does not match germline at one end; this may be a read error. J is TRBJ1-6 and V is TRBV20-1, with TRBD1 identical over 10 bases. The germline V gene has CDR1 DFQATT and CDR2 SNEGSKA (reference sequence). This CDR3 spans 15 amino acids. In nucleotides, the CDR3 is TGCAGTGCTAGAGAATGGGACAGGGGTAATTCATCCCTCCACTTT. Its translation: CSAREWDRGNSSLHF.

This clonotype has a count of ten or more. The V gene is TRBV5-1, the J gene TRBJ2-2, with D perhaps matching TRBD2 (6 bases). Germline V gene data show CDR1 as SGHRS and CDR2 as YFSETQ. V lost 0 bases to trimming and J lost 7 bases, with 10 bases between them. This CDR3 region has 14 residues. The CDR3 DNA sequence: TGCGCCAGCAGCTTGGGACTAGGGGACGGGGAGCTGTTTTTT. Translating it yields CASSLGLGDGELFF. Supplemented by reference TRBV5-1 and TRBJ2-2, the full variable domain reads KAGVTQTPRYLIKTRGQQVTLSCSPISGHRSVSWYQQTPGQGLQFLFEYFSETQRNKGNFPGRFSGRQFSNSRSEMNVSTLELGDSALYLCASSLGLGDGELFFGEGSRLTVL.

In its sample, this clonotype was seen many times. The CDR3 region is CASGLGPGGAQYF. CDR3 coding DNA: TGTGCTAGTGGTTTGGGCCCAGGGGGAGCCCAGTACTTC. The chain combines TRBV12-5 with TRBJ2-7; 7 bases are a match to TRBD1. The CDR3 extends over 13 amino acids. Germline loops: CDR1 LGHNT, CDR2 FRNRAP. Trimming took 1 base from V and 10 from J; bases not matched to a gene: 7.

Many counts were recorded for this clonotype. The chain employs TRBV6-1 and TRBJ1-5, with 7 nucleotides matching TRBD1. The V segment lost 5 bases and the J segment 5 bases; nucleotides outside the gene matches: 6. This CDR3 spans 14 amino acids. Germline V lookup: CDR1 MNHNS, CDR2 SASEGT. The CDR3 loop is CASSTGGQYQPQHF. The CDR3 DNA sequence: TGTGCCAGCAGTACGGGGGGACAGTATCAGCCCCAGCATTTT.

The chain joins TRBV19 to TRBJ2-5, with D possibly matching TRBD1 (6 bases). This CDR3 is 13 amino acids long. Deletions cut 5 bases from V and 5 bases from J, with 12 bases between. The germline V gene has CDR1 LNHDA and CDR2 SQIVND (reference sequence). The CDR3 loop reads CASSFTGRETQYF. The CDR3 nucleotides read TGTGCCAGTAGTTTCACAGGGCGGGAGACCCAGTACTTC.